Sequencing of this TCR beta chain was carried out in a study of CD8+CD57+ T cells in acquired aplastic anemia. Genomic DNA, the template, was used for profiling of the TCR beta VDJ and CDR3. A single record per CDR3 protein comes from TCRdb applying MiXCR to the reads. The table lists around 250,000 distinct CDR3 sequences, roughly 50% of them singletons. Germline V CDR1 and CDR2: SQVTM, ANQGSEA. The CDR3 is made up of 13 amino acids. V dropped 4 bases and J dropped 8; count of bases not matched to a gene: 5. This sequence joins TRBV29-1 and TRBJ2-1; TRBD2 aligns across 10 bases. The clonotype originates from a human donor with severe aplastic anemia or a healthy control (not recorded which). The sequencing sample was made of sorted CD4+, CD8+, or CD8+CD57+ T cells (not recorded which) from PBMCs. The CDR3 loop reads CSVASGSKYEQFF. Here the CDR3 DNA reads TGCAGCGTTGCTAGCGGGAGCAAGTATGAGCAGTTCTTC.